A single sample is the source of the 2 T cell receptor beta chains below, sequenced in a study of CD8+ T cells in alopecia areata. Treatment specified: oral pan-JAK inhibitor, 5-10 mg twice daily. RNA extraction was followed by reverse transcription into cDNA, which acted as the sequencing template. Some clones are missing from TCRdb's copy, which holds only in-frame ones; the method was immunoSEQ multiplex PCR. Of 93,000 or so clones listed, approximately 84% are singletons. This specimen was CD8+ T cells sorted from blood, taken between weeks 30 and 35, from a patient treated with tofacitinib. All receptors come from a human donor with alopecia areata.

The V and J genes are TRBV4-1 and TRBJ2-1, with TRBD2 as a possible D gene (6 bases). The CDR3 extends over 14 amino acids. The V gene lost 0 bases and the J gene lost 7 bases, with 10 bases spanning the gap. Germline lookup yields CDR1 MGHRA and CDR2 YSYEKL. CDR3 protein: CASSQDRGGNEQFF. The CDR3 nucleotides are TGCGCCAGCAGCCAAGATCGCGGAGGGAATGAGCAGTTCTTC.

This clone was detected once. The chain links TRBV4-1 to TRBJ2-7; maybe TRBD2 (7 bases). The CDR3 extends over 15 amino acids. CDR1 is MGHRA, CDR2 YSYEKL, per germline. Trimming removed 5 bases from V and 2 bases from J, with 16 bases in between. The CDR3 loop reads CASSSQGGGPYEQYF. CDR3 bases: TGCGCCAGCAGCTCACAGGGAGGGGGACCCTACGAGCAGTACTTC.